This T cell receptor (beta chain) was observed in a study of Ad26.COV2.S vaccination and SARS-CoV-2 variants. Overall study context: Trial arm assignment for the donor was COV1001 Ad26.COV2.S.

The ends lost 5 bases at V and 10 bases at J; junction bases unmatched: 6. The V gene's germline CDR1 is MRHNA and CDR2 SNTAGT. The length of the CDR3 is 15 residues. Treatment meaning: 15 to 20 received Ad26.COV2.S at low or high dose, single or two shots; a few received placebo; per-sample allocation not given. Sampling occurred on day 63 after the first vaccine or placebo injection. Clones were sequenced by immunoSEQ multiplex PCR, and TCRdb holds only the in-frame ones, with some missing. The repertoire holds more than 250,000 clones, with around 87% as singletons. The sample here was peripheral blood, taken in a trial of Ad26.COV2.S vaccine versus placebo. The chain is built from TRBV6-4 and TRBJ2-1; 15 bases agree with TRBD2. This TCR came from a person between 18 and 65 years old who received the Ad26.COV2.S COVID-19 vaccine or a placebo. Here the CDR3 DNA reads TGTGCCAGCAGTACCGGACTAGCGGGAGGGAGCGAGCAGTTCTTC. It is translated as CASSTGLAGGSEQFF.